Below, 30 T cell receptor beta chains from the same sample are listed, as sequenced in a study of shared clonotypes between healthy human individuals (dated by TCRdb to 2020 to 2022). Library preparation employed the immunoSEQ multiplex PCR assay. Sourced from immuneACCESS, this table was stored by TCRdb with only in-frame sequences that have V and J called. A share of the clones is absent; for the studies checked, an unresolved V gene accounts for under half, and the remainder has no known explanation. Counted in this sample were more than 2 million clones; around 95% of them appeared once. The ten largest clones capture about 0.13% of the sample. The specimen sequenced was naive CD4+ T cells sorted from blood. The sample's cell subset or site label is to be understood as: CD45RA+ positively selected. All receptors come from a man younger than 30 in good health.

V usage is TRBV9 and J usage is TRBJ2-2; D is ambiguous. Germline-derived CDR1 and CDR2 are SGDLS and YYNGEE. V was pared by 1 base and J by 0 bases, with 7 bases between. This CDR3 region has 15 residues. The CDR3 loop is CASSVRATNTGELFF. The DNA for the CDR3 is TGTGCCAGCAGCGTACGGGCCACGAACACCGGGGAGCTGTTTTTT.

The chain recombines TRBV7-3 with TRBJ1-1; D is undetermined. This CDR3 has 15 residues. Looked up from germline, CDR1 is SGHTA and CDR2 is FQGTGA. Deletions cut 2 bases from V and 1 base from J, with 11 bases between. CDR3 bases: TGTGCCAGCAGCTTAGGAGGGAGTAAGAACACTGAAGCTTTCTTT. It translates to CASSLGGSKNTEAFF.

This rearrangement joins TRBV10-3 to TRBJ1-2; 7 bases are a match to TRBD1. This CDR3 contains 12 residues. The V gene end was trimmed by 6 bases and the J gene end by 4 bases; junction bases not matched to a gene: 2. Germline values: CDR1 ENHRY, CDR2 SYGVKD. The DNA for the CDR3 is TGTGCCATCAGCCGACAGGGCTATGGCTACACCTTC. Translating it yields CAISRQGYGYTF.

J is TRBJ1-1 and V is TRBV7-6; D may be TRBD1 (6 bases). With 6 bases removed from V and 2 bases from J, the gap between germline ends came to 13 bases. The germline CDR1 and CDR2 sequences are SGHVS and FNYEAQ. The CDR3 length is 14 residues. CDR3 amino acids: CASRPQGINTEAFF. The CDR3 DNA reads TGTGCCAGCAGGCCTCAGGGGATCAACACTGAAGCTTTCTTT.

The chain couples TRBV7-9 to TRBJ2-5; 9 bases are shared with TRBD1. This CDR3 has 17 residues. The germline V gene has CDR1 SEHNR and CDR2 FQNEAQ (reference sequence). V was clipped by 6 bases and J by 4 bases; unmatched bases: 15. CDR3 bases: TGTGCCAGCAGTACGTATTGGGACAGGGAAGCTGCAGAGACCCAGTACTTC. It is translated as CASSTYWDREAAETQYF.

The J gene is TRBJ2-1, the V gene TRBV6-1; a weak D match, TRBD2 (6 bases). CDR1 and CDR2 from the germline V gene are MNHNS and SASEGT. V was cut by 2 bases and J by 4 bases, with 18 bases left in between. The CDR3 is made up of 17 amino acids. DNA for the CDR3: TGTGCCAGCAGTGAATGGGGTGGGCGGGGTACTTACAATGAGCAGTTCTTC. Its protein product is CASSEWGGRGTYNEQFF.

Regarding this clone: This may be a read error, as it is one base from a much larger clone. In the same sample, other DNA sequences code for this CDR3. The J gene is TRBJ1-2, the V gene TRBV14; 7 bases match TRBD1. Germline V gene sequence: CDR1 SGHDN, CDR2 FVKESK. The CDR3 consists of 12 residues. V dropped 4 bases and J dropped 4; count of bases not matched to a gene: 0. This chain's CDR3 is CASSRDSYGYTF. The CDR3 DNA follows: TGTGCCAGCAGCCGGGACAGCTATGGCTACACCTTC.

This chain connects TRBV6-5 to TRBJ2-2, with D unresolved. CDR1 and CDR2 from the germline V gene are MNHEY and SVGAGI. This CDR3 contains 14 residues. V lost 5 bases, J lost 0 bases, and 7 bases lay in between. CDR3 region: CASSPTPNTGELFF. The CDR3 nucleotides are TGTGCCAGCAGTCCAACACCGAACACCGGGGAGCTGTTTTTT.

In the case of this clone: Other DNA sequences in the sample encode the same CDR3. The V call is TRBV29-1, the J call TRBJ1-5; D not certain. The CDR3 is 13 amino acids. Trimming removed 4 bases from V and 0 bases from J, with 7 bases in between. CDR1 SQVTM and CDR2 ANQGSEA come from the germline V gene. The CDR3 bases are TGCAGCGTTGGTAGCAATAGCAATCAGCCCCAGCATTTT. Translating it yields CSVGSNSNQPQHF.

The rearrangement joins TRBV7-8 to TRBJ1-2; D not resolved. Deletions cut 5 bases from V and 4 bases from J, with 26 bases between. Germline CDR1 SGHVS, CDR2 FQNEAQ. The CDR3 covers 18 residues. The CDR3 is CASSLGIGVTLGGYGYTF. DNA for the CDR3: TGTGCCAGCAGCCTTGGGATCGGGGTTACTTTGGGTGGCTATGGCTACACCTTC.

The V call is TRBV27, the J call TRBJ1-6, with 7 bases matching TRBD1. With 6 bases clipped from V and 10 bases from J, the junction kept 12 bases outside the gene matches. CDR3 length: 15 residues. The germline V gene encodes CDR1 MNHEY and CDR2 SMNVEV (reference sequence). Written as DNA, the CDR3 is TGTGCCAGCAGCCTACAGGGGCGGCAGAGATCACCCCTCCACTTT. Translation gives CASSLQGRQRSPLHF.

The gene calls are TRBV5-1 and TRBJ2-7; D is perhaps TRBD1 or TRBD2 (5 bases each). There are 15 residues in the CDR3. CDR1 SGHRS and CDR2 YFSETQ come from the germline V gene. Trimming stripped 3 bases from V and 0 bases from J, with 13 bases between. The CDR3 region is CASSWGTDASYEQYF. CDR3 nucleotide sequence: TGCGCCAGCAGCTGGGGGACCGATGCCTCCTACGAGCAGTACTTC.

The J gene is TRBJ1-3, the V gene TRBV11-2; tentative D call: TRBD1 (6 bases). This CDR3 region has 15 residues. With 0 bases removed from V and 3 bases from J, the gap between germline ends came to 9 bases. Germline lookup yields CDR1 SGHAT and CDR2 FQNNGV. The CDR3 region is CASSLEGRGGNTIYF. The CDR3 nucleotides read TGTGCCAGCAGCTTAGAAGGCAGGGGTGGAAACACCATATATTTT.

The chain links TRBV6-1 to TRBJ1-2; a weak D match, TRBD1 (5 bases). Germline-derived CDR1 and CDR2 are MNHNS and SASEGT. V lost 2 bases and J lost 7, with 26 bases in between. The CDR3 is made up of 18 amino acids. The DNA for the CDR3 is TGTGCCAGCAGTGAACACCGGGACCGGCCCGGGGTGGGTAGTGGCTACACCTTC. This gives the protein CASSEHRDRPGVGSGYTF.

Comments on this clone: Other DNA variants within this sample encode the same CDR3. This sequence joins TRBV9 and TRBJ1-3; perhaps TRBD1 as D (5 bases). Trimming took off 0 bases at V and 0 bases at J, with 7 bases between the two ends. CDR3 length equals 15 residues. Germline V lookup: CDR1 SGDLS, CDR2 YYNGEE. This CDR3 reads CASSVDGGSGNTIYF. The CDR3 region has the DNA TGTGCCAGCAGCGTAGATGGGGGCTCTGGAAACACCATATATTTT.

The gene calls are TRBV7-6 and TRBJ1-6; D gene ambiguous. Germline loops: CDR1 SGHVS, CDR2 FNYEAQ. The ends were cut back, 3 bases at V and 6 bases at J, with 6 bases in the middle. The CDR3 totals 13 residues. CDR3 in DNA: TGTGCCAGCAGCTTCTCCGTTAATTCACCCCTCCACTTT. It codes for CASSFSVNSPLHF.

As concerns this clone: This may arise from a read error, as a much more abundant clone is one base away. The same CDR3 is also encoded by other DNA sequences in this sample. The gene calls are TRBV2 and TRBJ2-1; D remains ambiguous. The CDR3 extends over 11 amino acids. Germline V gene data show CDR1 as SNHLY and CDR2 as FYNNEI. V was shortened by 8 bases and J by 2 bases, with 4 bases between the two germline ends. In DNA form, the CDR3 reads TGTGCCAGCGGGCCCTACAATGAGCAGTTCTTC. Its translation is CASGPYNEQFF.

CDR3 in amino acids: CASSDNRGGTEAFF. The CDR3 DNA reads TGTGCCAGCAGTGACAACAGGGGAGGCACTGAAGCTTTCTTT. The chain couples TRBV6-1 to TRBJ1-1, with TRBD1 matching over 7 bases. Germline V lookup: CDR1 MNHNS, CDR2 SASEGT. V lost 3 bases, J lost 4 bases, and 5 bases stayed unmatched. The CDR3 consists of 14 residues.

J is TRBJ1-1 and V is TRBV6-1; TRBD1 might be the D (6 bases). The germline gives CDR1 MNHNS, CDR2 SASEGT. The V end was cut by 3 bases, the J end by 6 bases, with 20 bases between. This CDR3 has 16 residues. CDR3 nucleotides: TGTGCCAGCAGTGATTTAGGGACACGGGTGTTCTCTGAAGCTTTCTTT. This encodes CASSDLGTRVFSEAFF.

CDR3: CASGGRNTEAFF. The CDR3 DNA is TGTGCCAGCGGCGGCCGGAACACTGAAGCTTTCTTT. V is TRBV6-1 and J is TRBJ1-1; no clear D. V was pared by 8 bases and J by 1 base, with 8 bases between. The CDR3 is 12 amino acids. Germline CDR1 and CDR2: MNHNS and SASEGT.

The rearrangement links TRBV7-2 to TRBJ2-1; 11 nucleotides align to TRBD2. The CDR3 covers 15 residues. The V gene's germline CDR1 is SGHTA and CDR2 FQGNSA. J lost 6 bases, V lost 4 bases, and 5 bases had no gene match. CDR3 in DNA: TGTGCCAGCAGCTCCACTAGCGGGAGACGCAATGAGCAGTTCTTC. Translated: CASSSTSGRRNEQFF.

The V and J genes are TRBV7-2 and TRBJ2-5; D perhaps matches TRBD1 (6 bases). The end of the DNA is better explained by TRBJ2-7, so the J call may be wrong. The CDR3 sequence is 11 residues long. Germline V gene lookup returns CDR1 SGHTA and CDR2 FQGNSA. The CDR3 coding sequence is TGTGCCAGCAGGGACAGCTACGAGCAGTACTTC. Translation gives CASRDSYEQYF.

The chain is built from TRBV9 and TRBJ2-5; TRBD1 matches 7 bases. The CDR3 extends over 14 amino acids. Germline assignment: CDR1 SGDLS and CDR2 YYNGEE. Trimming at V came to 4 bases and at J to 1 base, leaving 4 bases not matched to a gene. The CDR3 loop is CASSSRQGQETQYF. In DNA form, the CDR3 reads TGTGCCAGCAGCTCACGACAGGGCCAAGAGACCCAGTACTTC.

The chain links TRBV5-1 to TRBJ2-2, with D unresolved. V lost 2 bases and J 6 bases, leaving 8 bases between the germline ends. The V gene's germline CDR1 is SGHRS and CDR2 YFSETQ. The CDR3 is 13 amino acids. DNA of the CDR3: TGCGCCAGCAGCTTTGGTGGGGCCGGGGAGCTGTTTTTT. This codes for CASSFGGAGELFF.

The rearrangement joins TRBV2 to TRBJ2-3; 8 nucleotides match TRBD2. The V gene end was trimmed by 4 bases and the J gene end by 3 bases; junction bases not matched to a gene: 6. The V gene's germline CDR1 is SNHLY and CDR2 FYNNEI. This CDR3 region has 15 residues. In DNA, the CDR3 is TGTGCCAGCAGTGGGCTAGCGGGCACTACAGATACGCAGTATTTT. Protein product: CASSGLAGTTDTQYF.

As for this clone: This specimen includes other DNA sequences encoding the same CDR3. The chain employs TRBV2 and TRBJ2-7; D unclear. V lost 3 bases and J 2 bases, leaving 5 bases between the germline ends. From germline, CDR1 is SNHLY and CDR2 FYNNEI. The CDR3 runs to 12 residues. Here the CDR3 reads CASSDRPYEQYF. CDR3 bases: TGTGCCAGCAGTGATAGGCCCTACGAGCAGTACTTC.

This chain links TRBV10-3 with TRBJ2-7; 9 nucleotides align to TRBD1. V gave up 3 bases and J gave up 2 bases; unmatched junction bases: 5. There are 15 residues in the CDR3. Germline-derived CDR1 and CDR2 are ENHRY and SYGVKD. CDR3 coding DNA: TGTGCCATCAGTGACCGGACAGGGGAGCCCTACGAGCAGTACTTC. Its translation: CAISDRTGEPYEQYF.

The V and J genes are TRBV27 and TRBJ2-2; 9 nucleotides agree with TRBD1. In germline, CDR1 is MNHEY, CDR2 SMNVEV (reference sequence). CDR3 length equals 17 residues. Trimming cost V 2 bases and J 1 base; bases outside gene matches: 5. The DNA for the CDR3 is TGTGCCAGCAGTTTACGACAGGGGGATTGGAACACCGGGGAGCTGTTTTTT. This gives the protein CASSLRQGDWNTGELFF.

This chain connects TRBV29-1 to TRBJ2-1; D ambiguous. Germline CDR1 SQVTM, CDR2 ANQGSEA. Trimming pared 4 bases from V and 1 base from J, leaving 11 bases between. The CDR3 sequence is 14 residues long. The CDR3 loop is CSVATTRSYNEQFF. In DNA form, the CDR3 reads TGCAGCGTTGCTACCACGAGGTCCTACAATGAGCAGTTCTTC.

This chain connects TRBV6-6 to TRBJ2-7; 9 bases are a match to TRBD1. The trim removed 6 bases at V and 3 bases at J, leaving 6 bases unmatched. This CDR3 has 14 residues. Germline CDR1 and CDR2: MNHNY and SVGAGI (reference sequence). CDR3 bases: TGTGCCAGCAGACCTCGACAGGGGGGCTACGAGCAGTACTTC. It translates to CASRPRQGGYEQYF.